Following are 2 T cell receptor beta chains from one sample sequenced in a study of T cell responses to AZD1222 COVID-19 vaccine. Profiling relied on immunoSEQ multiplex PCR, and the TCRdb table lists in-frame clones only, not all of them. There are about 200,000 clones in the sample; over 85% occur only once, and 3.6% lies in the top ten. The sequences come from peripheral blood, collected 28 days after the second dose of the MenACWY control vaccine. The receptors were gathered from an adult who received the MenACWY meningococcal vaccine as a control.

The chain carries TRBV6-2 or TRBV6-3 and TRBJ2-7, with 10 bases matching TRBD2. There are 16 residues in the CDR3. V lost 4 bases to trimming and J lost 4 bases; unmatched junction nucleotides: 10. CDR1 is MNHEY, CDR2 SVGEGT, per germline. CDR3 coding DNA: TGTGCCAGCAGTTCCTTTGGGACTAGCGCCTTTTACGAGCAGTACTTC. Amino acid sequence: CASSSFGTSAFYEQYF.

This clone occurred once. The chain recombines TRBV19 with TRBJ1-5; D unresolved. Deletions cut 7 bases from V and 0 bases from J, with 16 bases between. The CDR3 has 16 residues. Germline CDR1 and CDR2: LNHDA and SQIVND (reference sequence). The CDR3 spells CASKLGRAYSNQPQHF. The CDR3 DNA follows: TGTGCCAGTAAGCTGGGGAGAGCCTATAGCAATCAGCCCCAGCATTTT.